This passage covers 19 T cell receptor beta chains from one sample sequenced in a study of monozygotic twins with inflammatory bowel disease. TCRdb reprocessed the 5' RACE reads and keeps a single row for each CDR3 protein, giving no DNA. The sample's table shows some 190,000 distinct CDR3 sequences. Specimen: blood. Receptors were obtained from a human donor with ulcerative colitis or Crohn's disease, or a healthy co-twin of an affected twin (not recorded which).

The V gene is TRBV7-8, the J gene TRBJ2-5; checking the TCRdb D call of TRBD1 is not possible without DNA. The CDR3 extends over 15 amino acids. Germline-derived CDR1 and CDR2 are SGHVS and FQNEAQ. CDR3 in amino acids: CASSPSGGATETQYF.

The chain's CDR3 is CASSYDRGGSGELFF. The chain links TRBV5-1 to TRBJ2-2; lacking DNA, the TRBD1 call made by TCRdb goes unchecked. The germline V gene encodes CDR1 SGHRS and CDR2 YFSETQ. The CDR3 is 15 amino acids. The full variable domain, completed using reference TRBV5-1 and TRBJ2-2, is KAGVTQTPRYLIKTRGQQVTLSCSPISGHRSVSWYQQTPGQGLQFLFEYFSETQRNKGNFPGRFSGRQFSNSRSEMNVSTLELGDSALYLCASSYDRGGSGELFFGEGSRLTVL.

This sequence joins TRBV11-2 and TRBJ1-1; the D call from TCRdb, TRBD1, cannot be confirmed without DNA. This CDR3 comprises 15 residues. CDR1 and CDR2 from the germline V gene are SGHAT and FQNNGV. CDR3 protein: CASSLARGERTEAFF.

V usage is TRBV11-2 and J usage is TRBJ1-5; TCRdb reports TRBD1, a call that lacks DNA to check it against. The germline gives CDR1 SGHAT, CDR2 FQNNGV. The CDR3 is 15 residues long. The CDR3 loop is CASSLRGGLNQPQHF. The full variable domain, completed using reference TRBV11-2 and TRBJ1-5, is EAGVAQSPRYKIIEKRQSVAFWCNPISGHATLYWYQQILGQGPKLLIQFQNNGVVDDSQLPKDRFSAERLKGVDSTLKIQPAKLEDSAVYLCASSLRGGLNQPQHFGDGTRLSIL.

The chain couples TRBV5-1 to TRBJ2-3. This CDR3 has 13 residues. Germline values: CDR1 SGHRS, CDR2 YFSETQ. CDR3 loop: CASSLARADTQYF.

The chain links TRBV19 to TRBJ1-1; the D gene TCRdb calls, TRBD1, cannot be checked with no DNA. The CDR3 is 13 residues long. Germline V CDR1 and CDR2: LNHDA, SQIVND (reference sequence). The CDR3: CATRDSLNTEAFF.

CDR3 residues: CASSPSGGADTQYF. The rearrangement joins TRBV7-3 to TRBJ2-3; TCRdb's D gene call, TRBD2, goes unchecked for lack of DNA. The CDR3 sequence is 14 residues long. Germline V gene sequence: CDR1 SGHTA, CDR2 FQGTGA.

The rearrangement links TRBV5-1 to TRBJ2-1; TCRdb indicates TRBD2, and absent DNA this call remains unverified. From germline, CDR1 is SGHRS and CDR2 YFSETQ. The length of the CDR3 is 12 residues. This CDR3 is CVSSFLAAEQFF.

This rearrangement joins TRBV19 to TRBJ2-5; no DNA is available, so the TRBD1 call from TCRdb remains unchecked. This CDR3 is 16 amino acids long. Germline lookup yields CDR1 LNHDA and CDR2 SQIVND (reference sequence). CDR3 sequence: CASRDPGTGVSETQYF.

This chain's CDR3 is CASSERGTTQYF. V and J are TRBV5-4 and TRBJ2-3. The CDR3 has 12 residues. Germline values: CDR1 SGHNT, CDR2 YYREEE (reference sequence).

The CDR3 is CASSLASGRLYEQYF. This chain uses TRBV27 with TRBJ2-7; TCRdb lists TRBD2, though no DNA is available to test this call. The V gene's germline CDR1 is MNHEY and CDR2 SMNVEV (reference sequence). There are 15 residues in the CDR3.

This chain joins TRBV27 and TRBJ2-7; TCRdb selects TRBD1, and the lack of DNA leaves this call unchecked. Germline loops: CDR1 MNHEY, CDR2 SMNVEV (reference sequence). The CDR3 is made up of 14 amino acids. This CDR3 is CASSLARTGDEQYF.

V and J are TRBV20-1 and TRBJ2-2; TCRdb returns TRBD1, unconfirmable since there is no DNA. The CDR3 is 13 amino acids. The germline gives CDR1 DFQATT, CDR2 SNEGSKA (reference sequence). CDR3 residues: CSATGTNTGELFF.

The V call is TRBV5-1, the J call TRBJ2-2; TCRdb names TRBD1, which stays unverified in the absence of DNA. The V gene's germline CDR1 is SGHRS and CDR2 YFSETQ. The CDR3 is 18 amino acids. The CDR3 sequence is CASSLRGQGADKLGELFF.

The chain joins TRBV12-3 or TRBV12-4 to TRBJ2-7; the TCRdb call, TRBD1, lacks DNA for checking. The CDR3 is made up of 14 amino acids. This CDR3 reads CASSSRTYDYEQYF.

The chain couples TRBV12-3 or TRBV12-4 to TRBJ2-3. CDR3 length equals 14 residues. CDR3 sequence: CASSLGLAADTQYF.

The chain couples TRBV5-1 to TRBJ2-1; no DNA is available, so the TRBD1 call from TCRdb remains unchecked. CDR3 length: 14 amino acids. Germline CDR1 and CDR2: SGHRS and YFSETQ. CDR3 in amino acids: CASSLGGGVDEQFF.

The J gene is TRBJ2-7, the V gene TRBV7-2; TCRdb's D gene call, TRBD1, goes unchecked for lack of DNA. Looked up from germline, CDR1 is SGHTA and CDR2 is FQGNSA. This CDR3 is 16 amino acids long. The CDR3 is CASSLAGASTTYEQYF.

The chain links TRBV5-1 to TRBJ2-2; TCRdb reports TRBD2, a call that lacks DNA to check it against. This CDR3 contains 14 residues. Germline CDR1 and CDR2: SGHRS and YFSETQ. CDR3 residues: CASSPMEGSGELFF.